The 19 T cell receptor beta chains given below trace back to one sample, sequenced in a study of PD-1 blockade in classical Hodgkin lymphoma. The data were produced by immunoSEQ multiplex PCR, yet TCRdb's version contains in-frame clones alone and is incomplete. The repertoire includes roughly 100,000 clones, over 75% of them detected once, and about 9% sits in the top ten. As for time point: cycle 4 day 1 (C4D1), after six to seven weeks of nivolumab. Relapse after autologous stem cell transplantation occurred in every patient, and brentuximab vedotin exposure varied. Here the sequenced sample was peripheral blood mononuclear cells (PBMCs), taken before the fourth cycle of nivolumab. The origin of the receptors is a human donor with classical Hodgkin lymphoma.

The rearrangement joins TRBV11-2 to TRBJ2-7; TRBD2 agrees at 10 bases. The CDR3 length is 14 residues. With V trimmed by 3 bases and J by 3 bases, 2 bases remained unmatched. The germline V gene has CDR1 SGHAT and CDR2 FQNNGV. CDR3 region: CASSFSSGGYEQYF. The CDR3 DNA reads TGTGCCAGCAGCTTCTCTAGCGGGGGCTACGAGCAGTACTTC. Looking up the rest from reference TRBV11-2 and TRBJ2-7 gives the full variable domain: EAGVAQSPRYKIIEKRQSVAFWCNPISGHATLYWYQQILGQGPKLLIQFQNNGVVDDSQLPKDRFSAERLKGVDSTLKIQPAKLEDSAVYLCASSFSSGGYEQYFGPGTRLTVT.

The V gene is TRBV27, the J gene TRBJ2-7; no definite D call. Per the germline V gene, CDR1 is MNHEY and CDR2 is SMNVEV (reference sequence). This CDR3 is 13 amino acids long. Trimming left V 5 bases short and J 0 bases short, with 8 bases between. The CDR3 nucleotides are TGTGCCAGCAGTCCCATCCTCTCCTACGAGCAGTACTTC. This sequence encodes CASSPILSYEQYF.

The chain joins TRBV18 to TRBJ1-2; D is perhaps TRBD1 (6 bases). Germline CDR1 and CDR2: KGHSH and LQKENI. The CDR3 runs to 14 residues. V lost 3 bases and J 8 bases, leaving 16 bases between the germline ends. The DNA of the CDR3 is TGTGCCAGCTCACCGGACAGATATCATGAGGGCTACACCTTC. This gives the protein CASSPDRYHEGYTF.

The chain couples TRBV10-1 to TRBJ2-4; D may be TRBD1 (5 bases). The CDR3 length is 19 residues. The V gene's germline CDR1 is WNHNN and CDR2 SYGVQD (reference sequence). V lost 7 bases to trimming and J lost 0 bases, with 25 bases between them. The CDR3 DNA follows: TGCGCCAGCATTACAGGTGACCCTGCTAAACTCCTAGCCAAAAACATTCAGTACTTC. This gives the protein CASITGDPAKLLAKNIQYF.

The chain recombines TRBV10-1 with TRBJ1-4, with D uncertain. The V gene's germline CDR1 is WNHNN and CDR2 SYGVQD (reference sequence). This CDR3 comprises 13 residues. V gave up 4 bases and J gave up 15 bases, with 18 bases separating them. CDR3 region: CASSVEETRALFF. CDR3 coding DNA: TGCGCCAGCAGTGTCGAAGAGACAAGGGCCTTGTTTTTT.

The chain recombines TRBV11-1 with TRBJ2-2, with D uncertain. Germline loops: CDR1 SGHAT, CDR2 FQDESV (reference sequence). Trimming took 5 bases from V and 5 from J, leaving 12 bases between them. The CDR3 has 14 amino acids. The chain's CDR3 is CASSPGWATGELFF. In DNA, the CDR3 is TGTGCCAGCAGCCCTGGCTGGGCGACCGGGGAGCTGTTTTTT.

The rearrangement links TRBV5-1 to TRBJ2-3; D unclear. CDR3 length: 12 amino acids. Trimming pared 1 base from V and 6 bases from J, leaving 6 bases between. Germline V gives CDR1 SGHRS, CDR2 YFSETQ. The CDR3 reads CASSLYGDTQYF. The DNA for the CDR3 is TGCGCCAGCAGCTTGTACGGGGATACGCAGTATTTT.

The chain uses TRBV18 and TRBJ2-3; no clear D. Germline CDR1 KGHSH, CDR2 LQKENI. The CDR3 runs to 13 residues. Trimming pared 3 bases from V and 3 bases from J, leaving 7 bases between. CDR3 residues: CASSPESTDTQYF. Written as DNA, the CDR3 is TGTGCCAGCTCACCGGAATCAACAGATACGCAGTATTTT.

V usage is TRBV6-1 and J usage is TRBJ2-7; 8 positions match TRBD1. The V gene end was trimmed by 7 bases and the J gene end by 7 bases; junction bases not matched to a gene: 12. Germline values: CDR1 MNHNS, CDR2 SASEGT. The CDR3 consists of 14 residues. The CDR3 here is CASTSDRALGEQYF. The CDR3 DNA reads TGTGCCAGCACCTCGGACAGGGCCCTTGGGGAGCAGTACTTC.

The chain carries TRBV7-8 and TRBJ2-1; D is ambiguous. This CDR3 has 15 amino acids. V lost 7 bases and J 6 bases, leaving 19 bases between the germline ends. CDR1 and CDR2 (germline): SGHVS, FQNEAQ. In nucleotides, the CDR3 is TGTGCCAGCATCTCCCGACGGGTGGGCGGCAATGAGCAGTTCTTC. It codes for CASISRRVGGNEQFF.

The V and J genes are TRBV7-9 and TRBJ1-1, with D possibly TRBD1 on 6 matching bases. The germline V and J ends were trimmed by 0 bases and 1 base, with 9 bases remaining between them. Per germline, CDR1 SEHNR and CDR2 FQNEAQ (reference sequence). The CDR3 is made up of 15 amino acids. The CDR3 region is CASSLALTGNTEAFF. CDR3 nucleotide sequence: TGTGCCAGCAGCTTAGCCCTGACAGGGAACACTGAAGCTTTCTTT.

As regards this clone: One junction end does not reproduce the germline sequence, and a read error may be involved. This sequence joins TRBV11-2 and TRBJ2-1; the D gene is possibly TRBD2 (5 bases). Per germline, CDR1 SGHAT and CDR2 FQNNGV. This CDR3 contains 15 residues. DNA for the CDR3: TGTGCCAGCAGCTTCGGGCCTAGCATGATCAATGCGCAGTTCTTC. It translates to CASSFGPSMINAQFF.

V gene TRBV5-4 combines with J gene TRBJ2-3; D is ambiguous. Germline values: CDR1 SGHNT, CDR2 YYREEE (reference sequence). This CDR3 spans 16 amino acids. The germline V and J ends were trimmed by 1 base and 0 bases, with 12 bases remaining between them. CDR3 sequence: CASSLLATSSTDTQYF. The CDR3 nucleotides read TGTGCCAGCAGCTTGTTGGCTACCTCTAGCACAGATACGCAGTATTTT. The full variable domain, in which reference TRBV5-4 and TRBJ2-3 provide the parts outside the CDR3, is ETGVTQSPTHLIKTRGQQVTLRCSSQSGHNTVSWYQQALGQGPQFIFQYYREEENGRGNFPPRFSGLQFPNYSSELNVNALELDDSALYLCASSLLATSSTDTQYFGPGTRLTVL.

Note on this clone: The junction differs from germline at one of its ends, possibly a read error. J is TRBJ1-1 and V is TRBV7-7; D gene ambiguous. CDR3 size: 13 residues. CDR1 and CDR2 from the germline V gene are SSHAT and FNYEAQ (reference sequence). The CDR3 nucleotides are TGTGCTAGCAGCTTAGCTCAGAACACTGAAGCTTTCTTT. This codes for CASSLAQNTEAFF.

The chain uses TRBV5-6 and TRBJ1-2, with D unresolved. This CDR3 is 14 amino acids long. The germline gives CDR1 SGHDT, CDR2 YYEEEE. The V end was cut by 4 bases, the J end by 3 bases, with 13 bases between. The CDR3 DNA reads TGTGCCAGCAGCCCTGGACGGAAAGACTATGGCTACACCTTC. As protein: CASSPGRKDYGYTF. The whole variable domain, filled in from reference TRBV5-6 and TRBJ1-2, reads DAGVTQSPTHLIKTRGQQVTLRCSPKSGHDTVSWYQQALGQGPQFIFQYYEEEERQRGNFPDRFSGHQFPNYSSELNVNALLLGDSALYLCASSPGRKDYGYTFGSGTRLTVV.

This clone was recorded once. The genes are TRBV4-3 and TRBJ1-2, with D unclear. This CDR3 is 17 amino acids long. Germline CDR1 is LGHNA and CDR2 is YSLEER. V lost 1 base and J lost 0, with 15 bases in between. CDR3 sequence (DNA): TGCGCCAGCAGCCAAGCTATAGTCGCAAGAGCTAACTATGGCTACACCTTC. Its translation: CASSQAIVARANYGYTF.

CDR3 region: CASSQGLAGGPTDTQYF. The CDR3 coding sequence is TGTGCCAGTAGTCAAGGGCTAGCGGGAGGGCCCACAGATACGCAGTATTTT. The rearrangement uses TRBV19 and TRBJ2-3, with TRBD2 matching 12 bases. There are 17 residues in the CDR3. V was pared by 5 bases and J by 2 bases, with 8 bases of the junction left unmatched. CDR1 and CDR2 (germline): LNHDA, SQIVND (reference sequence).

This chain uses TRBV2 with TRBJ1-4, with D possibly matching TRBD1 (5 bases). Trimming cost V 5 bases and J 8 bases, with 18 bases left between them. This CDR3 has 15 residues. CDR1 SNHLY and CDR2 FYNNEI come from the germline V gene. Here the CDR3 reads CASSKGGDLGEKLFF. The DNA for the CDR3 is TGTGCCAGCAGTAAAGGTGGGGACTTGGGGGAAAAACTGTTTTTT.

The genes are TRBV27 and TRBJ1-2, with D possibly TRBD1 on 6 matching bases. In germline, CDR1 is MNHEY, CDR2 SMNVEV (reference sequence). The CDR3 is 13 amino acids. V was clipped by 8 bases and J by 6 bases, with 16 bases between them. DNA for the CDR3: TGTGCCAGCCGGAAAAGACAGGTCGATGGCTACACCTTC. As protein: CASRKRQVDGYTF.